The table lists the clone carrying this T cell receptor beta chain with a few counts. Its matching antigen is unknown. The CDR3 is 14 amino acids. Per germline, CDR1 SNHLY and CDR2 FYNNEI. The V end lost 8 bases, the J end lost 1 base, and 14 bases lay between the germline ends. TCR beta CDR3 sequences were amplified from RNA transcripts. The HTBI primer set drove a first-round RT-PCR of the TCR CDR3. Each CDR3 protein is one row after TCRdb ran MiXCR on the multiplex PCR reads. The sample holds roughly 500,000 distinct CDR3 sequences; roughly 45% are singletons and the top ten take 44%. The data originate from a study of T cells in Graves' hyperthyroidism and ophthalmopathy. The study's findings and limits: In simple terms, a model built on 13 V-J features told ophthalmopathy apart from stable hyperthyroidism. Before onset, ophthalmopathy was predicted by the model a median around 6.5 months earlier. Most thyroid clonotypes expanded above 0.001 were also detected in blood.

It was uncontrolled infection, other autoimmune disease, pregnancy or lactation that excluded patients. The chain employs TRBV2 and TRBJ2-5, with D uncertain. The sequence derives from an adult woman with Graves' disease, either hyperthyroidism or ophthalmopathy (not recorded which). Sequenced material: peripheral blood or thyroid tissue (not recorded which). CDR3 nucleotide sequence: TGTGCCAGCGGATTGGTAGGATCCCAAGAGACCCAGTACTTC. Its protein is CASGLVGSQETQYF.